Listed here are 16 T cell receptor beta chains from one sample, sequenced in a study of cytomegalovirus exposure and HLA in healthy donors. The PCR made use of 60 Vbeta and 13 Jbeta primers. The assay was immunoSEQ multiplex PCR, and TCRdb's table has in-frame clones only and misses some. The top ten hold 0.35% to 0.4% of the sample, which has 170,000 or so clones, roughly 84% seen once. The specimen was PBMCs. Source of these receptors: a boy between 2 and 15 years old in good health and CMV-seronegative.

The rearrangement uses TRBV27 and TRBJ1-1; D might be TRBD1 (5 bases). The V end lost 3 bases, the J end lost 5 bases, and 10 bases lay between the germline ends. This CDR3 spans 13 amino acids. The germline gives CDR1 MNHEY, CDR2 SMNVEV (reference sequence). For the CDR3, the DNA is TGTGCCAGCAGTTTCCCAGGGAGGACTGAAGCTTTCTTT. It codes for CASSFPGRTEAFF.

This chain links TRBV9 with TRBJ2-6; TRBD2 is a possible D gene (6 bases). Germline CDR1 is SGDLS and CDR2 is YYNGEE. Trimming removed 0 bases at V and 1 base at J, with 11 bases between. The CDR3 runs 17 residues. This CDR3 is CASSVERGASGANVLTF. The CDR3 DNA is TGTGCCAGCAGCGTAGAGCGCGGGGCGTCTGGGGCCAACGTCCTGACTTTC.

The chain has TRBV27 and TRBJ1-2; 7 nucleotides match TRBD1. V lost 2 bases, J lost 4 bases, and 7 bases stayed unmatched. Germline V gene data show CDR1 as MNHEY and CDR2 as SMNVEV (reference sequence). The length of the CDR3 is 15 residues. The DNA for the CDR3 is TGTGCCAGCAGTTTACAGGGACAGCAGAGCTATGGCTACACCTTC. Translation gives CASSLQGQQSYGYTF.

The CDR3 protein is CASSLVTSGRMNEQFF. In DNA, the CDR3 is TGTGCCAGCAGCTTAGTGACTAGCGGGAGAATGAATGAGCAGTTCTTC. V is TRBV7-3 and J is TRBJ2-1; the match to TRBD2 covers 12 bases. This CDR3 is 16 amino acids long. The trim removed 2 bases at V and 7 bases at J, leaving 6 bases unmatched. The germline CDR1 and CDR2 sequences are SGHTA and FQGTGA.

The chain links TRBV4-1 to TRBJ2-3; D might be TRBD2 (6 bases). The CDR3 totals 16 residues. CDR1 is MGHRA and CDR2 is YSYEKL in the germline V gene. V lost 0 bases and J lost 2, with 12 bases in between. CDR3 nucleotide sequence: TGCGCCAGCAGCCAAGATAATCGCGGGGCCACAGATACGCAGTATTTT. Amino acids: CASSQDNRGATDTQYF.

The count of this clone is one. The CDR3 loop is CASSYRTGVIYEQYF. CDR3 nucleotides: TGTGCCAGCAGCTACCGGACAGGGGTAATCTACGAGCAGTACTTC. The chain has TRBV7-2 and TRBJ2-7, with TRBD1 matching over 9 bases. V lost 4 bases to trimming and J lost 3 bases; unmatched junction nucleotides: 7. From germline, CDR1 is SGHTA and CDR2 FQGNSA. CDR3 length: 15 amino acids.

The V and J genes are TRBV7-6 and TRBJ1-3; TRBD1 matches 9 bases. The germline gives CDR1 SGHVS, CDR2 FNYEAQ. This CDR3 has 16 amino acids. Germline trimming cut 3 bases from V and 1 base from J; bases unmatched to any gene: 4. This CDR3 reads CASSFGTGFSGNTIYF. CDR3 nucleotides: TGTGCCAGCAGCTTTGGGACAGGGTTTTCTGGAAACACCATATATTTT.

The chain employs TRBV27 and TRBJ1-1, with unresolved D. The germline V gene encodes CDR1 MNHEY and CDR2 SMNVEV (reference sequence). Trimming stripped 2 bases from V and 4 bases from J, with 14 bases between. The CDR3 runs 15 residues. The DNA for the CDR3 is TGTGCCAGCAGTTTAGTGCCGGGATGGGGCACTGAAGCTTTCTTT. Protein: CASSLVPGWGTEAFF.

The chain links TRBV30 to TRBJ2-5; 9 nucleotides match TRBD2. Trimming cost V 2 bases and J 10 bases; bases outside gene matches: 8. CDR1 and CDR2 (germline): GTSNPN, SVGIG (reference sequence). This CDR3 is built from 13 residues. CDR3 DNA sequence: TGTGCCTGGAGTAGCGGGAGGCCCACAGGCCAGTACTTC. Its protein product is CAWSSGRPTGQYF.

V is TRBV27 and J is TRBJ2-5; 12 nucleotides agree with TRBD2. Per the germline V gene, CDR1 is MNHEY and CDR2 is SMNVEV (reference sequence). CDR3 size: 16 residues. J lost 5 bases, V lost 2 bases, and 6 bases had no gene match. CDR3 sequence reads: CASSLLAGGLVETQYF. CDR3 sequence (DNA): TGTGCCAGCAGTTTACTAGCGGGAGGGCTAGTGGAGACCCAGTACTTC.

This chain links TRBV6-1 with TRBJ1-5; D uncertain. This CDR3 is 11 amino acids long. V lost 5 bases and J 3 bases, leaving 2 bases between the germline ends. Per germline, CDR1 MNHNS and CDR2 SASEGT. The CDR3 protein is CASSHNQPQHF. CDR3 coding DNA: TGTGCCAGCAGTCACAATCAGCCCCAGCATTTT.

V gene TRBV30 combines with J gene TRBJ2-7; D is possibly TRBD1 (6 bases). V lost 0 bases, J lost 0 bases, and 9 bases lay in between. Germline values: CDR1 GTSNPN, CDR2 SVGIG (reference sequence). The CDR3 covers 14 residues. The CDR3 bases are TGTGCCTGGAGTGTCACAGGGCTCTCCTACGAGCAGTACTTC. Translated, it gives CAWSVTGLSYEQYF.

The genes are TRBV18 and TRBJ1-3; D gene ambiguous. The V and J ends lost 3 bases and 1 base respectively, with 7 bases between them. CDR1 KGHSH and CDR2 LQKENI come from the germline V gene. CDR3 size: 14 residues. CDR3 DNA: TGTGCCAGCTCACCCGAGGCTTCTGGAAACACCATATATTTT. It yields the protein CASSPEASGNTIYF.

The chain uses TRBV5-4 and TRBJ2-5; a possible D gene is TRBD2 (6 bases). Per the germline V gene, CDR1 is SGHNT and CDR2 is YYREEE (reference sequence). CDR3 length: 13 amino acids. Trimming stripped 4 bases from V and 4 bases from J, with 11 bases between. The CDR3 nucleotides are TGTGCCAGCAGCGTGCAGGGAGGAGAGACCCAGTACTTC. The encoded protein is CASSVQGGETQYF.

This chain connects TRBV27 to TRBJ1-3; 8 nucleotides agree with TRBD1. Trimming took 6 bases from V and 4 from J; bases not matched to a gene: 14. The CDR3 totals 17 residues. CDR1 MNHEY and CDR2 SMNVEV come from the germline V gene (reference sequence). The CDR3 loop is CASSLTTGALLGNTIYF. The CDR3 DNA follows: TGTGCCAGCAGCCTAACGACAGGGGCCTTATTAGGAAACACCATATATTTT.

The V call is TRBV6-5, the J call TRBJ2-1; possible D gene TRBD2, 6 bases. Germline V gene sequence: CDR1 MNHEY, CDR2 SVGAGI. Trimming took 3 bases from V and 0 from J, leaving 12 bases between them. The CDR3 covers 16 residues. Written as DNA, the CDR3 is TGTGCCAGCAGTTATCCTGCCGGGAGCTCCTACAATGAGCAGTTCTTC. Residues: CASSYPAGSSYNEQFF.